This T cell receptor beta chain was profiled in a study of long-term antiretroviral therapy in people with HIV. Assay version v3.0 of immunoSEQ was used, and it was run at survey level. Sequencing used immunoSEQ multiplex PCR; TCRdb keeps in-frame clones, though not all of them. In the table there are 9,500 to 15,000 clones, 75% to 85% of which are singletons. The study, taken as a whole, reports: Upon ART, diversity increased but remained lower than transplant donor controls.

Comments on this clone: What it binds is unknown.

The sample was unsorted PBMCs, taken 3.4 years after starting antiretroviral therapy. The origin of this receptor is a man aged 35 to 55 with HIV.

The CDR3 spells CASSSVRTGNTEAFF. The CDR3 bases are TGTGCCAGCAGCAGCGTTAGGACAGGAAACACTGAAGCTTTCTTT. The chain combines TRBV6-1 with TRBJ1-1; the match to TRBD1 covers 7 bases. There are 15 residues in the CDR3. J lost 2 bases, V lost 6 bases, and 9 bases had no gene match. Germline CDR1 is MNHNS and CDR2 is SASEGT.